This T cell receptor (beta chain) was profiled in a study of cytomegalovirus exposure and HLA in healthy donors. Trimming left V 8 bases short and J 1 base short, with 5 bases between. The CDR3 extends over 11 amino acids. The V gene's germline CDR1 is SNHLY and CDR2 FYNNEI. Primers included in the PCR were 60 Vbeta and 13 Jbeta primers. Profiled with immunoSEQ multiplex PCR; TCRdb holds only in-frame clones, not every one. The top ten clones hold about 0.22% of a sample with about 250,000 clones, around 84% of them seen once. The chain is built from TRBV2 and TRBJ1-1; the D is unclear. The sequencing sample was made of PBMCs. This receptor was taken from a girl aged 2 to 9 in good health and CMV-seronegative. CDR3 region: CASGQNTEAFF. The CDR3 nucleotides read TGTGCCAGCGGCCAGAACACTGAAGCTTTCTTT. The variable domain in full, with the rest retrieved from reference TRBV2 and TRBJ1-1, is EPEVTQTPSHQVTQMGQEVILRCVPISNHLYFYWYRQILGQKVEFLVSFYNNEISEKSEIFDDQFSVERPDGSNFTLKIRSTKLEDSAMYFCASGQNTEAFFGQGTRLTVV.